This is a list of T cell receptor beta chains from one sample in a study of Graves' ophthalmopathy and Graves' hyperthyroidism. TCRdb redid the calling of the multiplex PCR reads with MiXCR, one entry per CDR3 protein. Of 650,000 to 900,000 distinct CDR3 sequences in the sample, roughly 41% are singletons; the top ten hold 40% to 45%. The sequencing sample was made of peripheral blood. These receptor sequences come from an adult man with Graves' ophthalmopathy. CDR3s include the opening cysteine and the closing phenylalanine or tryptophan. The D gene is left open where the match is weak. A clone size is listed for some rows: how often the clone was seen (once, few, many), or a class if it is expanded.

DNA: TGCAGTGCTAGAGTGGTTCGAGCCTACGAGCAGTACTTC; CDR3: CSARVVRAYEQYF; D: .; V: TRBV20-1; J: TRBJ2-7; size: few
DNA: TGCAGCGGCGAGGCAGGACAGGGTGGACCCCTCCACTTT; CDR3: CSGEAGQGGPLHF; D: TRBD1; V: TRBV29-1; J: TRBJ1-6; size: .
DNA: TGCAGTACTAGATACAGGGGTCGGACTGAAGCTTTCTTT; CDR3: CSTRYRGRTEAFF; D: TRBD1; V: TRBV20-1; J: TRBJ1-1; size: .
DNA: TGTGCCACCAGCAGAGATCGGACGGTAGACACCATATATTTT; CDR3: CATSRDRTVDTIYF; D: .; V: TRBV15; J: TRBJ1-3; size: few
DNA: TGTGCCAGCAGCCCTAGAGCATCGGAGACCCAGTACTTC; CDR3: CASSPRASETQYF; D: .; V: TRBV14; J: TRBJ2-5; size: .
DNA: TGTGCCACCAGCGTGGGGGACAGGGGCTATGGCTACACCTTC; CDR3: CATSVGDRGYGYTF; D: TRBD1; V: TRBV15; J: TRBJ1-2; size: .
DNA: TGCAGTGCTAGTAACGTGGGAGGCTACGGGCAGTACTTC; CDR3: CSASNVGGYGQYF; D: .; V: TRBV20-1; J: TRBJ2-7; size: .
DNA: TGTGCCAGTAGTATTGGAGGTACCTTTTCCGAAAAACTGTTTTTT; CDR3: CASSIGGTFSEKLFF; D: .; V: TRBV19; J: TRBJ1-4; size: many
DNA: TGTGCCAGCACTCGCCCAGGGCGAGGAGGCACTGAAGCTTTCTTT; CDR3: CASTRPGRGGTEAFF; D: .; V: TRBV6-5; J: TRBJ1-1; size: many
DNA: TGTGCCAATAGTTCAACCGGGACACCCCGCGAGACCCAGTACTTC; CDR3: CANSSTGTPRETQYF; D: .; V: TRBV19; J: TRBJ2-5; size: .
DNA: TGTGCCAGCAGTGATGTTGCAGCGGGGGTGAGGAACACTGAAGCTTTCTTT; CDR3: CASSDVAAGVRNTEAFF; D: .; V: TRBV2; J: TRBJ1-1; size: .
DNA: TGTGCCAGCACCTTACAGGGGAATTCACCCCTCCACTTT; CDR3: CASTLQGNSPLHF; D: TRBD1; V: TRBV5-8; J: TRBJ1-6; size: .
DNA: TGTGCCAGCAGCTCTACAGGGTCGGACACTGAAGCTTTCTTT; CDR3: CASSSTGSDTEAFF; D: .; V: TRBV25-1; J: TRBJ1-1; size: few
DNA: TGTGCCAGCTCACCACCAGGGTATGGCTACGAGCAGTACTTC; CDR3: CASSPPGYGYEQYF; D: .; V: TRBV9; J: TRBJ2-7; size: .
DNA: TGCGCCAGCAGCCAACAGACTACTAGCGGGAGGGCCGGTTACGAGCAGTACTTC; CDR3: CASSQQTTSGRAGYEQYF; D: TRBD2; V: TRBV4-3; J: TRBJ2-7; size: .
DNA: TGCAGCGTGGGGGACAGTTCCTATAATTCACCCCTCCACTTT; CDR3: CSVGDSSYNSPLHF; D: TRBD1; V: TRBV29-1; J: TRBJ1-6; size: many
DNA: TGCAGTGCTAGAATCTCCGGGCAGGGGGACGAGCAGTACTTC; CDR3: CSARISGQGDEQYF; D: TRBD1; V: TRBV20-1; J: TRBJ2-7; size: once
DNA: TGTGCCAGCAGTTACCAGGGCAGGGGGCCTGGCTACACCTTC; CDR3: CASSYQGRGPGYTF; D: TRBD1; V: TRBV10-3; J: TRBJ1-2; size: few
DNA: TGCGCCAGCAGTGAGTCGATCAATCAGCCCCAGCATTTT; CDR3: CASSESINQPQHF; D: .; V: TRBV10-2; J: TRBJ1-5; size: .
DNA: TGTGCCAGCAGCTTCGACGACTCCTACGAGCAGTACTTC; CDR3: CASSFDDSYEQYF; D: .; V: TRBV7-2; J: TRBJ2-7; size: .
DNA: TGTGCCAGCAGTAAAAAGGGCAGGATCTCCTACGAGCAGTACTTC; CDR3: CASSKKGRISYEQYF; D: .; V: TRBV10-3; J: TRBJ2-7; size: .
DNA: TGCAGTGCTAGAGAAAACAAGAACACTGAAGCTTTCTTT; CDR3: CSARENKNTEAFF; D: .; V: TRBV20-1; J: TRBJ1-1; size: .
DNA: TGCAGCGCCGGACGGTCAGGGGTTGGCTACGAGCAGTACTTC; CDR3: CSAGRSGVGYEQYF; D: .; V: TRBV29-1; J: TRBJ2-7; size: many
DNA: TGCAGCGCCGGGACAGACTCTGGAAACACCATATATTTT; CDR3: CSAGTDSGNTIYF; D: TRBD1; V: TRBV29-1; J: TRBJ1-3; size: many
DNA: TGTGCCAGCAGTTCGTACAGGGGAGAGACCCAGTACTTC; CDR3: CASSSYRGETQYF; D: TRBD1; V: TRBV6-5; J: TRBJ2-5; size: few
DNA: TGTGCCAGCAGTGATTGGACAGGGGGCGCGATGAACACTGAAGCTTTCTTT; CDR3: CASSDWTGGAMNTEAFF; D: TRBD1; V: TRBV25-1; J: TRBJ1-1; size: .
DNA: TGTGCCAGCAGCTTGCGGTGGACAGGAGAGACCCAGTACTTC; CDR3: CASSLRWTGETQYF; D: TRBD1; V: TRBV5-6; J: TRBJ2-5; size: many
DNA: TGCAGTGCTTCCGGGACAGGGCATGGCTACACCTTC; CDR3: CSASGTGHGYTF; D: TRBD1; V: TRBV20-1; J: TRBJ1-2; size: few
DNA: TGTGCCAGTAGGACCCCGGGACAGGGGATCGGAGCTTTCTTT; CDR3: CASRTPGQGIGAFF; D: TRBD1; V: TRBV19; J: TRBJ1-1; size: many